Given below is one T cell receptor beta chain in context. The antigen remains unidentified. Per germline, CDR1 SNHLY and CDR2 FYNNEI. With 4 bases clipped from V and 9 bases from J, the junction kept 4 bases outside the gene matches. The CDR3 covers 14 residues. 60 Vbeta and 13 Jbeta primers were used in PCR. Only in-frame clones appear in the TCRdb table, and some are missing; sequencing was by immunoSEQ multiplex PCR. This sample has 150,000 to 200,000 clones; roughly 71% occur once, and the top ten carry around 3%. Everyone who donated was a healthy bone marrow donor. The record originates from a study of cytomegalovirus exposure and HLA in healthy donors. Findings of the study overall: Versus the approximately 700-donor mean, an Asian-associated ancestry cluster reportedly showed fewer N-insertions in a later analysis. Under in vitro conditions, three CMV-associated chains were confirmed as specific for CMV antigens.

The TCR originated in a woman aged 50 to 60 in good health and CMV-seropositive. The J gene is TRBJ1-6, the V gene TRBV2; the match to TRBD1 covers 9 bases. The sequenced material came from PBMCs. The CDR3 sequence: CASSAQGAFSPLHF. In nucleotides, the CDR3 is TGTGCCAGCAGTGCACAGGGGGCCTTTTCACCCCTCCACTTT.